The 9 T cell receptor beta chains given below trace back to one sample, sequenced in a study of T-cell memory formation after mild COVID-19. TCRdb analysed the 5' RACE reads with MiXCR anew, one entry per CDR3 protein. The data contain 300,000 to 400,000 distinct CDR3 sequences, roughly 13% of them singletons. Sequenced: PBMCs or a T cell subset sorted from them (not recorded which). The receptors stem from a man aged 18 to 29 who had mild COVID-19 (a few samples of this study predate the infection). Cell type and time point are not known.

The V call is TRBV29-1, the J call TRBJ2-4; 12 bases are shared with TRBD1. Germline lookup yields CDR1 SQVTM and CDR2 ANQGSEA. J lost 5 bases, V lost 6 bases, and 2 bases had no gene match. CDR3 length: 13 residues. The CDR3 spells CSVGTGGQNIQYF. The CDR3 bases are TGCAGCGTGGGGACAGGGGGCCAAAACATTCAGTACTTC.

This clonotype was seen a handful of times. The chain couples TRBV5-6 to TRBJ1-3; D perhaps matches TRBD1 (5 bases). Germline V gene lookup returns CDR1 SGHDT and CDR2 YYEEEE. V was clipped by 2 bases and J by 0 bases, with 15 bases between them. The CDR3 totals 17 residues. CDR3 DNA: TGTGCCAGCAGCTTCCCTCCAGGACACCTCTCTGGAAACACCATATATTTT. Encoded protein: CASSFPPGHLSGNTIYF.

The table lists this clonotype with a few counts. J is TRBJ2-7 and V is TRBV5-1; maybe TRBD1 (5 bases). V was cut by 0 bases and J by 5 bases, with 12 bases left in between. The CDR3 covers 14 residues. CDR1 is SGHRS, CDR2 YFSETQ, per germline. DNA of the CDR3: TGCGCCAGCAGCTTGGTTCCAGGGTCCCACGAGCAGTACGTC. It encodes CASSLVPGSHEQYV.

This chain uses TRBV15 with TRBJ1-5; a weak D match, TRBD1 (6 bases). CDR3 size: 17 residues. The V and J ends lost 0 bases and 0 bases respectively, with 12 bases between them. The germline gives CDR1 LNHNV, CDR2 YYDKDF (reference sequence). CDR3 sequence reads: CATSRDGGGLSNQPQHF. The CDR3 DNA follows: TGTGCCACCAGCAGAGATGGCGGGGGCCTTAGCAATCAGCCCCAGCATTTT. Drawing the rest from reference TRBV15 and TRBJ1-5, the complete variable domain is DAMVIQNPRYQVTQFGKPVTLSCSQTLNHNVMYWYQQKSSQAPKLLFHYYDKDFNNEADTPDNFQSRRPNTSFCFLDIRSPGLGDTAMYLCATSRDGGGLSNQPQHFGDGTRLSIL.

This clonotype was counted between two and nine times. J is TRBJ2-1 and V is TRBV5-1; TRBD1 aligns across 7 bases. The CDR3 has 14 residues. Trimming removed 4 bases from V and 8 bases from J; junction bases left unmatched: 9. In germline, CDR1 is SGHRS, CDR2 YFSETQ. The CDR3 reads CASSPGQWFDEQFF. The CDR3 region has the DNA TGCGCCAGCAGCCCGGGACAGTGGTTTGATGAGCAGTTCTTC.

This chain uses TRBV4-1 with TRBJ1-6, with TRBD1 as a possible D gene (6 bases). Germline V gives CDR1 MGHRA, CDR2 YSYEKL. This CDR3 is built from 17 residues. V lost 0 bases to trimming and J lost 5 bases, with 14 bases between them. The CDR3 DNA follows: TGCGCCAGCAGCCAAGAAATTCCGCAGGGGAATAATTCACCCCTCCACTTT. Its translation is CASSQEIPQGNNSPLHF.

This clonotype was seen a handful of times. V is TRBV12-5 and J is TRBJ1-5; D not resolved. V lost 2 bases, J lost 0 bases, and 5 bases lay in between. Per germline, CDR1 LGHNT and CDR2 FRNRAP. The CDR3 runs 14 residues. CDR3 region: CASGLLGSNQPQHF. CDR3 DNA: TGTGCTAGTGGTTTGTTGGGTAGCAATCAGCCCCAGCATTTT.

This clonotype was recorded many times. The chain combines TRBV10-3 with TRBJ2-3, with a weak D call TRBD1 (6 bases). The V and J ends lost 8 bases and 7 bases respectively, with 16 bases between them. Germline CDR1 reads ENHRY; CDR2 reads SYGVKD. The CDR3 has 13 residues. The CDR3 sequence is CAIFAEGDNTQYF. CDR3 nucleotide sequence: TGTGCCATCTTCGCCGAGGGGGATAATACGCAGTATTTT.

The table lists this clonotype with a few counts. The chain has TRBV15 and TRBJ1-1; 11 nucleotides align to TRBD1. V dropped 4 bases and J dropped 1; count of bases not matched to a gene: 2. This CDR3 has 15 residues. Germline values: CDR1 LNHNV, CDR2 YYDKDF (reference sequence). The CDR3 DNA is TGTGCCACCAGCACGGGGACAGGGGGGAACACTGAAGCTTTCTTT. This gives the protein CATSTGTGGNTEAFF.